This record concerns one T cell receptor beta chain sequence. The specificity of this receptor is unknown. This may be a read error, as it is one base from a much larger clone. Including the terminal cysteine and phenylalanine, the CDR3 comprises 13 residues. Solely the CDR3 DNA is kept, with 39 bases framed from the first base. This specimen comes from a study of T cells in Graves' hyperthyroidism and ophthalmopathy (dated by TCRdb to 2018 to 2020). General notes on the study: Peripheral blood samples were taken at the time of initial diagnosis, prior to any treatment. Once sampling was done, hyperthyroidism patients were given methimazole at a starting dose of 30 mg daily, whereas ophthalmopathy patients were given high-dose intravenous methylprednisolone. Thyroid tissue and blood T-cell repertoires from roughly 6 Graves' hyperthyroidism patients were also compared in the study. Whether ophthalmopathy could be predicted prospectively was tested in an independent validation cohort made up of 18 to 20 hyperthyroidism patients plus 17 patients who later progressed to ophthalmopathy. The 75 to 100 discovery patients were divided at random into training and test sets in a 7:3 ratio. A discovery cohort of roughly 100 patients, about 43 with Graves' ophthalmopathy and over 55 with stable Graves' hyperthyroidism, was used to find distinguishing TCR V-J signatures. According to the paper, TCR Vbeta CDR3 sequencing was carried out on approximately 140 peripheral blood samples, which came from fewer than 50 ophthalmopathy, some 73 hyperthyroidism and roughly 17 progressor patients. Results the study describes overall, beyond this receptor: A model built on a 13 V-J signature distinguished ophthalmopathy from stable hyperthyroidism, reaching approximately 89% sensitivity and about 81% specificity in cross-validation and 80%/75% in testing. No statistical method was used to set the sample size in advance, and investigators knew the group allocation. Most expanded thyroid clonotypes (frequency above 0.001) were also detected in blood, suggesting blood repertoires may reflect thyroid immune responses. In validation, the model predicted progression to ophthalmopathy a median of approximately 6.6 months before onset, with roughly 71% sensitivity and 72.22% specificity.

The TCR beta CDR3 regions were amplified from RNA transcripts. A first-round RT-PCR of the TCR CDR3 used the HTBI primer set with the Qiagen OneStep RT-PCR kit. The libraries were constructed in a second round of multiplex PCR and then size-selected and purified. The libraries were sequenced on an Illumina HiSeq2000 using paired-end 100 bp reads. On the authors' methods: Raw data were processed with SOAPnuke, discarding reads with adapters, uncalled bases, mean Phred below 15, or no exact constant-primer or identifier match. COPE v1.2.5 was used to merge the high-quality paired reads, and each unique nucleotide sequence was defined as a clonotype. Clonotypes were aligned to IMGT TRBV, TRBD and TRBJ reference segments using MiTCR v1.1. The analysis included only V-J combinations with a frequency above 0.0001, which together covered 99% to 99.2% of the repertoires. A TCS score was defined as the ratio between F50 (clonal expansion) and ExV (chaos), using BLOSUM62-based TCRdist between CDR3 peptides within each V-J. Welch's t-statistics and random forest reduced 514 V-J features to roughly 13, which were used in a naive Bayes classifier (R e1071). The public reads were quality trimmed at Q25 with fastp and then assembled into clones with MiXCR by TCRdb, keeping productive beta chains. Each record represents a unique CDR3 protein, reported with the most common genes and DNA among its rows. It is TCRdb's table, rather than the study itself, that gives the V and J calls and clone size. This sample is represented by about 720,000 distinct CDR3 sequences; around 19% of them were singletons. 16% of the sample belongs to the ten largest clones.

Hyperthyroidism patients were newly diagnosed, had a disease duration of under 2 months, and were aged 18 to 65 years. Any patient with an uncontrolled infection, another autoimmune disease, pregnancy or lactation was excluded. Diagnoses relied on clinical symptoms, serum thyroxine and TRAb, thyroid ultrasound and orbital computed tomography. Blood from progressor patients was collected at the time of first diagnosis with hyperthyroidism, before any ophthalmopathy symptoms had appeared. PBMCs were separated from under 11 ml of fresh peripheral blood using Ficoll-Paque density gradient centrifugation. Progressor patients were initially diagnosed with Graves' hyperthyroidism and developed ophthalmopathy during follow-up. Total RNA was extracted using Trizol reagent, and RNA quality was assessed on an Agilent 2100 Bioanalyzer.

The sample taken for sequencing was blood. The chain was built from TRBV12-3 or TRBV12-4 and TRBJ1-1; the D gene assignment is ambiguous. The source is a woman aged 50 to 60 with Graves' hyperthyroidism that later progressed to Graves' ophthalmopathy. The DNA sequence is TGCGCCAGCATGGAAAACGGTTTCGTGGAAGCTTTCTTT. This gives the protein CASMENGFVEAFF.